Listed here are 15 T cell receptor beta chains from one sample, sequenced in a study of shared clonotypes between healthy human individuals. CD45RO-negative CD8 cells positively selected for CCR7 made up the naive population, which excluded terminally differentiated effector memory CD45RA+ cells. Sequencing used immunoSEQ multiplex PCR; TCRdb keeps in-frame clones, though not all of them. This table has around 640,000 clones, about 96% appearing once. The sequencing input was naive CD8+ T cells sorted from blood. These receptors all stem from a woman in her thirties in good health.

The chain is built from TRBV7-9 and TRBJ2-1, with TRBD2 identical over 10 bases. Germline-derived CDR1 and CDR2 are SEHNR and FQNEAQ (reference sequence). The CDR3 length is 15 residues. Unmatched junction bases numbered 7, after V lost 3 bases and J lost 8 bases. The CDR3 spells CASSFGLAVVDEQFF. The CDR3 DNA reads TGTGCCAGCAGCTTTGGACTAGCGGTGGTGGATGAGCAGTTCTTC.

V is TRBV4-1 and J is TRBJ2-1; D gene unclear. The CDR3 is made up of 15 amino acids. Germline values: CDR1 MGHRA, CDR2 YSYEKL. V shed 3 bases and J shed 5 bases, with 14 bases lying between them. The CDR3 nucleotides are TGCGCCAGCAGCCAGGCCGGGTCCCGGGACAATGAGCAGTTCTTC. Encoded protein: CASSQAGSRDNEQFF.

The chain couples TRBV5-8 to TRBJ2-7; D is perhaps TRBD2 (6 bases). V gave up 2 bases and J gave up 0 bases, with 12 bases separating them. The CDR3 runs to 15 residues. Germline V gene sequence: CDR1 SGHTS, CDR2 YDEGEE. In DNA form, the CDR3 reads TGTGCCAGCAGCTTTCTAAGCGGGTTCTCCTACGAGCAGTACTTC. Its translation is CASSFLSGFSYEQYF.

The V call is TRBV2, the J call TRBJ2-2; a possible D gene is TRBD2 (5 bases). CDR1 and CDR2 (germline): SNHLY, FYNNEI. CDR3 length equals 13 residues. The V end was cut by 5 bases, the J end by 5 bases, with 9 bases between. Here the CDR3 DNA reads TGTGCCAGCAGTCCCGGGAATACCGGGGAGCTGTTTTTT. Protein sequence: CASSPGNTGELFF.

The chain carries TRBV27 and TRBJ2-1; the D is unclear. V was shortened by 3 bases and J by 10 bases, with 13 bases between the two germline ends. Germline lookup yields CDR1 MNHEY and CDR2 SMNVEV (reference sequence). The CDR3 has 13 amino acids. The CDR3 loop reads CASSFPSVEEQFF. The CDR3 nucleotides are TGTGCCAGCAGTTTCCCGTCTGTTGAAGAGCAGTTCTTC.

To note about this clone: Other DNA sequences in the sample encode the same CDR3. The chain carries TRBV7-9 and TRBJ2-1, with 8 positions matching TRBD2. CDR3 length: 12 residues. The germline gives CDR1 SEHNR, CDR2 FQNEAQ (reference sequence). V was clipped by 1 base and J by 10 bases; unmatched bases: 0. CDR3 DNA: TGTGCCAGCAGCTTAGGCGGGGGGGAGCAGTTCTTC. This codes for CASSLGGGEQFF.

This clone was seen only once. The chain carries TRBV27 and TRBJ2-7, with 7 bases fitting TRBD1. V lost 5 bases, J lost 2 bases, and 9 bases stayed unmatched. This CDR3 is built from 15 residues. CDR1 and CDR2 (germline): MNHEY, SMNVEV (reference sequence). The CDR3 protein is CASSPQTGTAYEQYF. CDR3 nucleotides: TGTGCCAGCAGTCCCCAAACCGGGACAGCCTACGAGCAGTACTTC.

DNA of the CDR3: TGTGCAAGTCGCTTAGCATTCGAAGCGGAGACGAACACCGGGGAGCTGTTTTTT. It is translated as CASRLAFEAETNTGELFF. This sequence joins TRBV12-2 and TRBJ2-2; the table's D call of TRBD2 was not tested on the DNA. TRBV12-2 is a pseudogene locus. The CDR3 sequence is 18 residues long.

CDR3 bases: TGTGCCAGCAGCTTATATCAACGGAGAGGGGATACGCAGTATTTT. The encoded protein is CASSLYQRRGDTQYF. The chain employs TRBV7-6 and TRBJ2-3; weak D call: TRBD2 (5 bases). Between the trimmed V and J ends, which lost 2 bases and 6 bases, there was a span of 15 bases. The CDR3 contains 15 residues. From germline, CDR1 is SGHVS and CDR2 FNYEAQ.

The chain joins TRBV7-2 to TRBJ2-1, with TRBD2 matching 7 bases. CDR1 SGHTA and CDR2 FQGNSA come from the germline V gene. There are 15 residues in the CDR3. Trimming cost V 4 bases and J 8 bases; bases outside gene matches: 11. The CDR3 DNA sequence: TGTGCCAGCAGCTCGACCCCCGGGAGGAGTGATGAGCAGTTCTTC. Its translation: CASSSTPGRSDEQFF.

The V call is TRBV9, the J call TRBJ2-7; D remains unclear. The V and J ends lost 4 bases and 2 bases respectively, with 13 bases between them. Germline CDR1 reads SGDLS; CDR2 reads YYNGEE. This CDR3 region has 14 residues. CDR3 coding DNA: TGTGCCAGCAGCAACCCGCTTCCCCCCTACGAGCAGTACTTC. It is translated as CASSNPLPPYEQYF.

This chain joins TRBV6-1 and TRBJ2-1, with unresolved D. V was trimmed by 6 bases and J by 9 bases, leaving 12 bases between them. The CDR3 has 12 amino acids. From germline, CDR1 is MNHNS and CDR2 SASEGT. The DNA of the CDR3 is TGTGCCAGCAGACCCATTAGGGCTGAGCAGTTCTTC. This translates into CASRPIRAEQFF.

This clone was found once. The chain combines TRBV30 with TRBJ1-5; TRBD1 matches at 8 bases. The germline V gene encodes CDR1 GTSNPN and CDR2 SVGIG (reference sequence). The CDR3 runs to 15 residues. J lost 5 bases, V lost 5 bases, and 11 bases had no gene match. CDR3 DNA sequence: TGTGCCTGGCCCCCCGAGCAGGGGGCTTATCAGCCCCAGCATTTT. It translates to CAWPPEQGAYQPQHF.

CDR3 sequence reads: CASSLGSTGNTEAFF. CDR3 sequence (DNA): TGTGCCAGCAGTTTGGGGAGTACGGGGAACACTGAAGCTTTCTTT. The chain uses TRBV28 and TRBJ1-1; D gene unclear. Germline assignment: CDR1 MDHEN and CDR2 SYDVKM. V was cut by 3 bases and J by 1 base, with 12 bases left in between. The CDR3 loop spans 15 amino acids.

This clone has just one count. J is TRBJ2-7 and V is TRBV27; TRBD2 is a possible D gene (6 bases). The CDR3 runs to 15 residues. Per germline, CDR1 MNHEY and CDR2 SMNVEV (reference sequence). Trimming took 5 bases from V and 4 from J, leaving 18 bases between them. The CDR3 DNA reads TGTGCCAGCAGTCAGACCGGGACTGACTTATACGAGCAGTACTTC. Encoded protein: CASSQTGTDLYEQYF.